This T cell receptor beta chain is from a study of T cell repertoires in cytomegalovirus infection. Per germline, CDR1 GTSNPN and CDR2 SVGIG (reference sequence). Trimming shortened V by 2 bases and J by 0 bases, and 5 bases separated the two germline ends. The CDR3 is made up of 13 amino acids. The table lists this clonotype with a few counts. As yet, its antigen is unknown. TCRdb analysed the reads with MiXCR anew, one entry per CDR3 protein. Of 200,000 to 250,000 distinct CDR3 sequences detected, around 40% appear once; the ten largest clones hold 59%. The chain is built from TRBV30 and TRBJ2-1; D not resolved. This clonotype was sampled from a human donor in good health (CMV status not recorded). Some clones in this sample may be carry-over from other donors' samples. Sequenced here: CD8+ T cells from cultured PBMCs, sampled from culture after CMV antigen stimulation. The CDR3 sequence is CAWSPSSYNEQFF. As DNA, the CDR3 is TGTGCCTGGAGTCCTAGCTCCTACAATGAGCAGTTCTTC.